The 29 T cell receptor beta chains reported below all come from one sample, sequenced in a study of response to subunit inactivated influenza vaccine. From the RT-PCR reads, TCRdb called clonotypes with MiXCR, one entry per CDR3 protein. The sample has about 780,000 distinct CDR3 sequences, about a fifth seen once. Specimen: PBMCs from blood, collected 4 to 6 days after vaccination. The origin of the receptors is a man in his fifties who received an inactivated influenza vaccine.

This clonotype has only a few counts. The V and J genes are TRBV27 and TRBJ2-7; 9 bases align to TRBD2. The V segment lost 2 bases and the J segment 3 bases; nucleotides outside the gene matches: 5. From germline, CDR1 is MNHEY and CDR2 SMNVEV (reference sequence). The CDR3 extends over 15 amino acids. The DNA of the CDR3 is TGTGCCAGCAGTTTAGTAGCGGGGGATTTCTACGAGCAGTACTTC. Translating it yields CASSLVAGDFYEQYF.

This clonotype occurred a few times. The V and J genes are TRBV27 and TRBJ2-7; 9 positions agree with TRBD1. Germline CDR1 reads MNHEY; CDR2 reads SMNVEV (reference sequence). CDR3 length equals 16 residues. V was pared by 10 bases and J by 5 bases, with 18 bases of the junction left unmatched. For the CDR3, the DNA is TGTGCCACCCAGTTTCCGGGACAGGGAAAACCTCACGAGCAGTACTTC. As protein: CATQFPGQGKPHEQYF.

V is TRBV27 and J is TRBJ2-7; 10 bases fit TRBD2. This CDR3 is 15 amino acids long. The germline V gene has CDR1 MNHEY and CDR2 SMNVEV (reference sequence). Unmatched junction bases numbered 6, after V lost 5 bases and J lost 2 bases. The CDR3 DNA reads as TGTGCCAGCAGTCACCGGACTAGCGGAGCCTACGAGCAGTACTTC. Translating it yields CASSHRTSGAYEQYF.

This sequence joins TRBV5-1 and TRBJ2-7; D unclear. This CDR3 has 12 residues. Per germline, CDR1 SGHRS and CDR2 YFSETQ. Trimming stripped 1 base from V and 6 bases from J, with 8 bases between. The CDR3, as DNA: TGCGCCAGCAGCTTGCAGTGGAGCGAGCAGTACTTC. Protein: CASSLQWSEQYF.

The chain carries TRBV5-1 and TRBJ2-5; D may match TRBD1 or TRBD2 (6 bases each). The CDR3 is made up of 13 amino acids. Germline V gene sequence: CDR1 SGHRS, CDR2 YFSETQ. Trimming took off 3 bases at V and 7 bases at J, with 13 bases between the two ends. As DNA, the CDR3 is TGCGCCAGCAGCTCGGGACAAGCGGGGACCCAGTACTTC. This translates into CASSSGQAGTQYF.

The table lists this clonotype with many counts. The chain joins TRBV29-1 to TRBJ2-4; 8 nucleotides match TRBD2. The germline gives CDR1 SQVTM, CDR2 ANQGSEA. This CDR3 contains 15 residues. The V and J ends lost 0 bases and 3 bases, in that order; junction bases with no gene match: 4. CDR3 bases: TGCAGCGTTGAAGAATTGGGACTAGGCAAAAACATTCAGTACTTC. It yields the protein CSVEELGLGKNIQYF. The variable domain in full, with the rest retrieved from reference TRBV29-1 and TRBJ2-4, is SAVISQKPSRDICQRGTSLTIQCQVDSQVTMMFWYRQQPGQSLTLIATANQGSEATYESGFVIDKFPISRPNLTFSTLTVSNMSPEDSSIYLCSVEELGLGKNIQYFGAGTRLSVL.

This clonotype has a handful of counts. The chain is built from TRBV6-6 and TRBJ2-7, with D possibly being TRBD2 (5 bases). From germline, CDR1 is MNHNY and CDR2 SVGAGI (reference sequence). V was pared by 0 bases and J by 5 bases, with 8 bases between. This CDR3 region has 13 residues. CDR3 region: CASSYSAGHEQYF. The CDR3 DNA is TGTGCCAGCAGTTACTCGGCGGGCCACGAGCAGTACTTC.

This chain links TRBV5-4 with TRBJ1-1, with D uncertain. Trimming stripped 2 bases from V and 1 base from J, with 12 bases between. The V gene's germline CDR1 is SGHNT and CDR2 YYREEE (reference sequence). The CDR3 has 15 residues. DNA of the CDR3: TGTGCCAGCAGCTTCGACATGTTCTCGAACACTGAAGCTTTCTTT. It is translated as CASSFDMFSNTEAFF. The full variable domain, completed using reference TRBV5-4 and TRBJ1-1, is ETGVTQSPTHLIKTRGQQVTLRCSSQSGHNTVSWYQQALGQGPQFIFQYYREEENGRGNFPPRFSGLQFPNYSSELNVNALELDDSALYLCASSFDMFSNTEAFFGQGTRLTVV.

This clonotype was seen a handful of times. The rearrangement uses TRBV20-1 and TRBJ2-7; D assignment may be TRBD1 or TRBD2 (5 bases each). The CDR3 is made up of 11 amino acids. Germline V gene data show CDR1 as DFQATT and CDR2 as SNEGSKA (reference sequence). V was clipped by 6 bases and J by 6 bases, with 12 bases between them. The CDR3 DNA is TGCAGTGCCGACAGACGGGGCGAGCAGTACTTC. This gives the protein CSADRRGEQYF.

The rearrangement joins TRBV7-9 to TRBJ2-1, with a weak D call TRBD2 (5 bases). This CDR3 is 12 amino acids long. Per the germline V gene, CDR1 is SEHNR and CDR2 is FQNEAQ (reference sequence). Trimming shortened V by 6 bases and J by 7 bases, and 10 bases separated the two germline ends. The DNA for the CDR3 is TGTGCCAGCAGTCGGACTGAGAATGAGCAGTTCTTC. It is translated as CASSRTENEQFF.

The chain combines TRBV27 with TRBJ1-5; D may be TRBD1 (5 bases). The length of the CDR3 is 15 residues. Trimming shortened V by 1 base and J by 5 bases, and 12 bases separated the two germline ends. The germline V gene encodes CDR1 MNHEY and CDR2 SMNVEV (reference sequence). The CDR3 coding sequence is TGTGCCAGCAGTTTATGGGGGGGAGATTATCAGCCCCAGCATTTT. It specifies CASSLWGGDYQPQHF.

This clonotype was seen a handful of times. The CDR3: CSAHTGRGLSYEQYF. The CDR3 region has the DNA TGCAGTGCTCATACGGGGCGCGGGCTTTCCTACGAGCAGTACTTC. The V gene is TRBV20-1, the J gene TRBJ2-7; tentatively, D is TRBD1 or TRBD2 (5 bases each). Germline V lookup: CDR1 DFQATT, CDR2 SNEGSKA (reference sequence). Trimming stripped 5 bases from V and 1 base from J, with 18 bases between. The CDR3 is made up of 15 amino acids.

This chain links TRBV4-3 with TRBJ2-1; 9 positions agree with TRBD1. This CDR3 contains 18 residues. Germline lookup yields CDR1 LGHNA and CDR2 YSLEER. The V gene end was trimmed by 5 bases and the J gene end by 3 bases; junction bases not matched to a gene: 14. The CDR3 region has the DNA TGCGCCAGCAGCAGAGCCATCGGGACAGGGTCTGGCTACAATGAGCAGTTCTTC. Protein sequence: CASSRAIGTGSGYNEQFF.

The chain recombines TRBV4-3 with TRBJ2-5; D might be TRBD2 (5 bases). Per the germline V gene, CDR1 is LGHNA and CDR2 is YSLEER. V lost 0 bases and J 5 bases, leaving 13 bases between the germline ends. CDR3 size: 15 residues. The DNA of the CDR3 is TGCGCCAGCAGCCAAGAATCCGGGGTCCGGGAGACCCAGTACTTC. It encodes CASSQESGVRETQYF.

To note about this clonotype: Being one base from a much bigger clone, this may be a read error. The chain is built from TRBV10-3 and TRBJ2-2; D unclear. Germline V gene data show CDR1 as ENHRY and CDR2 as SYGVKD. This CDR3 contains 13 residues. Trimming removed 7 bases from V and 1 base from J, with 7 bases in between. The CDR3 sequence: CAITAVNTGELFF. The CDR3, as DNA: TGTGCCATCACCGCAGTGAACACCGGGGAGCTGTTTTTT.

This clonotype was counted between two and nine times. CDR3 bases: TGTGCCAGCAGTTTTCGACTAGCGGACTACAATGAGCAGTTCTTC. Its protein product is CASSFRLADYNEQFF. V usage is TRBV6-5 and J usage is TRBJ2-1; 9 bases line up with TRBD2. The V segment lost 4 bases and the J segment 3 bases; nucleotides outside the gene matches: 4. Per the germline V gene, CDR1 is MNHEY and CDR2 is SVGAGI. The CDR3 length is 15 residues.

The chain uses TRBV5-6 and TRBJ2-1, with D possibly being TRBD2 (6 bases). Per the germline V gene, CDR1 is SGHDT and CDR2 is YYEEEE. V shed 5 bases and J shed 2 bases, with 14 bases lying between them. The CDR3 runs to 15 residues. The CDR3 reads CASRRGRGAYNEQFF. In DNA, the CDR3 is TGTGCCAGCAGACGGGGGAGAGGGGCCTACAATGAGCAGTTCTTC.

The V and J genes are TRBV12-3 or TRBV12-4 and TRBJ2-7, with 8 bases identical to TRBD2. V shed 3 bases, J shed 2 bases, and the junction held 12 bases outside the gene matches. This CDR3 region has 17 residues. CDR3 in amino acids: CASSLASGSNSPYEQYF. The CDR3 coding sequence is TGTGCCAGCAGTTTGGCCAGCGGGAGTAATTCCCCCTACGAGCAGTACTTC.

V and J are TRBV29-1 and TRBJ2-1; 10 bases line up with TRBD2. CDR1 is SQVTM, CDR2 ANQGSEA, per germline. V trimming: 7 bases; J trimming: 5 bases; junction bases outside the gene matches: 5. This CDR3 contains 13 residues. CDR3 sequence: CSAGLAVDNEQFF. For the CDR3, the DNA is TGCAGCGCTGGACTAGCGGTCGACAATGAGCAGTTCTTC.

CDR3 DNA sequence: TGTGCCAGCAGCCGTCAGTGGGGGGTCGACGAGCAGTACTTC. This sequence encodes CASSRQWGVDEQYF. The chain is built from TRBV7-2 and TRBJ2-7, with a weak D call TRBD2 (6 bases). Germline CDR1 and CDR2: SGHTA and FQGNSA. The CDR3 loop spans 14 amino acids. Between the trimmed V and J ends, which lost 5 bases and 5 bases, there was a span of 16 bases.

This chain uses TRBV6-1 with TRBJ1-2; a weak D match, TRBD1 (6 bases). The CDR3 is made up of 15 amino acids. Germline CDR1 MNHNS, CDR2 SASEGT. Trimming shortened V by 6 bases and J by 4 bases, and 18 bases separated the two germline ends. CDR3 coding DNA: TGTGCCAGCAGATGGGGGTCGGGGGGCCCCTATGGCTACACCTTC. This sequence encodes CASRWGSGGPYGYTF.

This clonotype came up a few times. This sequence joins TRBV7-2 and TRBJ2-1; TRBD1 is a possible D gene (5 bases). The ends were cut back, 0 bases at V and 7 bases at J, with 7 bases in the middle. The CDR3 has 13 residues. Germline CDR1 SGHTA, CDR2 FQGNSA. The CDR3 DNA follows: TGTGCCAGCAGCTTAGCAAGGGGAAATGAGCAGTTCTTC. Translated: CASSLARGNEQFF.

This clonotype was seen at least ten times. The chain employs TRBV20-1 and TRBJ1-1, with 9 bases matching TRBD1. The V and J ends lost 6 bases and 4 bases, in that order; junction bases with no gene match: 12. CDR1 is DFQATT, CDR2 SNEGSKA, per germline (reference sequence). The CDR3 spans 15 residues. The CDR3 nucleotides read TGCAGTGCCCCGGGACAGGGAAGAGGCGGCACTGAAGCTTTCTTT. Encoded protein: CSAPGQGRGGTEAFF.

This clonotype appeared many times. DNA of the CDR3: TGCAGTGCTAGAGATTACACAGGGGGCTATGAGCAGTTCTTC. Translated, it gives CSARDYTGGYEQFF. The chain is built from TRBV20-1 and TRBJ2-1, with TRBD1 identical over 9 bases. V dropped 0 bases and J dropped 8; count of bases not matched to a gene: 5. Germline CDR1 DFQATT, CDR2 SNEGSKA (reference sequence). The CDR3 is 14 residues long.

This sequence joins TRBV4-2 and TRBJ2-2, with D perhaps matching TRBD2 (5 bases). The length of the CDR3 is 15 residues. Germline V gives CDR1 LGHNA, CDR2 YNFKEQ. V shed 5 bases and J shed 1 base, with 11 bases lying between them. The CDR3 loop is CASSTGLMNTGELFF. In DNA, the CDR3 is TGTGCCAGCAGCACTGGACTCATGAACACCGGGGAGCTGTTTTTT.

The sample holds many counts of this clonotype. The genes are TRBV29-1 and TRBJ2-7, with D perhaps being TRBD1 or TRBD2 (6 bases each). The CDR3 is 17 residues long. Germline CDR1 is SQVTM and CDR2 is ANQGSEA. V lost 6 bases to trimming and J lost 0 bases, with 24 bases between them. CDR3 sequence (DNA): TGCAGCGTGAGATCCTACCGGGACACTAGCATCTCCTACGAGCAGTACTTC. Translating gives CSVRSYRDTSISYEQYF.

This clonotype has a handful of counts. The chain employs TRBV20-1 and TRBJ1-4; D not certain. V lost 5 bases, J lost 1 base, and 11 bases lay in between. The CDR3 totals 14 residues. Germline loops: CDR1 DFQATT, CDR2 SNEGSKA (reference sequence). The CDR3 nucleotides are TGCAGTGCTCCGACGCTTCTAACTAATGAAAAACTGTTTTTT. Encoded protein: CSAPTLLTNEKLFF.

Only a few counts were recorded for this clonotype. The J gene is TRBJ2-7, the V gene TRBV12-3 or TRBV12-4; 14 nucleotides match TRBD2. V was pared by 5 bases and J by 4 bases, with 4 bases of the junction left unmatched. The CDR3 has 15 amino acids. This CDR3 is CASSGGTSGGYEQYF. The CDR3 coding sequence is TGTGCCAGCAGTGGCGGGACTAGCGGGGGTTACGAGCAGTACTTC.

The table lists this clonotype with a few counts. The chain recombines TRBV15 with TRBJ2-2; D uncertain. CDR3 length equals 15 residues. Trimming stripped 0 bases from V and 5 bases from J, with 10 bases between. Per the germline V gene, CDR1 is LNHNV and CDR2 is YYDKDF (reference sequence). CDR3 sequence reads: CATSRDRALTGELFF. The CDR3 region has the DNA TGTGCCACCAGCAGAGATCGCGCATTAACCGGGGAGCTGTTTTTT.